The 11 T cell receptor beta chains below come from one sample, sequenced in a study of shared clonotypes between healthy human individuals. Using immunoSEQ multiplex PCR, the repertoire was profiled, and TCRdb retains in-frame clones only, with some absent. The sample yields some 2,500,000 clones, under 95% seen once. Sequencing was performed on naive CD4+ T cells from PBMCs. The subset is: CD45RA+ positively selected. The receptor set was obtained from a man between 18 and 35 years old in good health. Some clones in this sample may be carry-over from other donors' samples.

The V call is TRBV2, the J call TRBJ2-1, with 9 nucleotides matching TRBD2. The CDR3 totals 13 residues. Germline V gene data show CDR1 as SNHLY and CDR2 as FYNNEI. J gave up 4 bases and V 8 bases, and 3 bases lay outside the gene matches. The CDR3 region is CASCSGSYNEQFF. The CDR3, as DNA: TGTGCCAGCTGTAGCGGGAGTTACAATGAGCAGTTCTTC.

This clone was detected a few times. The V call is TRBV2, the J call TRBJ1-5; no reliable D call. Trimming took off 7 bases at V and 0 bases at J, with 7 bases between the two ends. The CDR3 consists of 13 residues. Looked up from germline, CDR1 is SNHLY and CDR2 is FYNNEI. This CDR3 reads CASMAFSNQPQHF. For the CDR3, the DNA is TGTGCCAGCATGGCCTTTAGCAATCAGCCCCAGCATTTT.

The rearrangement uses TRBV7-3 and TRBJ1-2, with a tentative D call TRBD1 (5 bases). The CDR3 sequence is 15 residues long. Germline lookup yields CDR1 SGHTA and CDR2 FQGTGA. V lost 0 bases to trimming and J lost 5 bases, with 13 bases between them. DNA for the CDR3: TGTGCCAGCAGCTTAACTCCGGGACCTATGTATGGCTACACCTTC. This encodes CASSLTPGPMYGYTF.

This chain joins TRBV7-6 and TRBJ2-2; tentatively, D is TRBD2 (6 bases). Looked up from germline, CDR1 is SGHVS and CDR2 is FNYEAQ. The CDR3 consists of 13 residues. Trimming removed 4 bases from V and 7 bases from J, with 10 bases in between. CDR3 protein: CASSSAEGGELFF. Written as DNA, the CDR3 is TGTGCCAGCAGCTCAGCGGAGGGCGGGGAGCTGTTTTTT. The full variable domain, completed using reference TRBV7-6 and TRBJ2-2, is GAGVSQSPRYKVTKRGQDVALRCDPISGHVSLYWYRQALGQGPEFLTYFNYEAQQDKSGLPNDRFSAERPEGSISTLTIQRTEQRDSAMYRCASSSAEGGELFFGEGSRLTVL.

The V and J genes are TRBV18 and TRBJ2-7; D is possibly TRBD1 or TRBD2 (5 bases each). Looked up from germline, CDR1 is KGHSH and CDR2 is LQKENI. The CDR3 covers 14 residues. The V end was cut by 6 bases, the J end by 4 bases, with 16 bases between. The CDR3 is CASSGGTDGYEQYF. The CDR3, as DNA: TGTGCCAGCTCCGGTGGGACGGACGGTTACGAGCAGTACTTC.

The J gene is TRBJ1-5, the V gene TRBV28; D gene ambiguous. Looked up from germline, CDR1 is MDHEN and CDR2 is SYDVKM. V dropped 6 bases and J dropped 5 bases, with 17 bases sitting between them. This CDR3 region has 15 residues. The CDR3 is CASSSLTGGDQPQHF. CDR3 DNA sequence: TGTGCCAGCAGCTCTCTTACGGGAGGAGATCAGCCCCAGCATTTT.

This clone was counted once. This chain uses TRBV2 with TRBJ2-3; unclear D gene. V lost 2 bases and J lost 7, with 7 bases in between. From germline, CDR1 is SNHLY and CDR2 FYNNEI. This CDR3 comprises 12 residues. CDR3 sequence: CASSELEYTQYF. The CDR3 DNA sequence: TGTGCCAGCAGTGAATTGGAGTATACGCAGTATTTT.

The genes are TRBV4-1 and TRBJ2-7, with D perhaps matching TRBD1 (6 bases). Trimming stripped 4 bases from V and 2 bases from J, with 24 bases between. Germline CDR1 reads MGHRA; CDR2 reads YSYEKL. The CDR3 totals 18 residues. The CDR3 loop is CASSRNLSPFQGTYEQYF. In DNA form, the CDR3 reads TGCGCCAGCAGCCGTAACCTATCGCCATTCCAGGGGACCTACGAGCAGTACTTC.

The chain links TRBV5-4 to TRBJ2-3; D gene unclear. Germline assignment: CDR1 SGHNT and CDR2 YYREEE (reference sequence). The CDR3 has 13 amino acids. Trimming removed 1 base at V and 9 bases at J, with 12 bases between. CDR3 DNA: TGTGCCAGCAGCTTGCAGGATCCCTCAACGCAGTATTTT. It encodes CASSLQDPSTQYF.

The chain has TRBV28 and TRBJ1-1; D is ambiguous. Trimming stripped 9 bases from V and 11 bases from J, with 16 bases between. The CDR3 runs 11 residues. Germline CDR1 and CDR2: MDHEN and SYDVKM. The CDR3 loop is CASLDRASAFF. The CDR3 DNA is TGTGCCAGTCTAGACCGCGCCTCGGCTTTCTTT.

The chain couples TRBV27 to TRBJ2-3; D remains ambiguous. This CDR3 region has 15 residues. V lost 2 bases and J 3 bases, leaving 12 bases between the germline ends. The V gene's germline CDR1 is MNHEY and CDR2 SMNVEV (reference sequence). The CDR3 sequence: CASSLTWISTDTQYF. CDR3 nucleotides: TGTGCCAGCAGTTTAACTTGGATAAGTACAGATACGCAGTATTTT.